The rows below give T cell receptor beta chains drawn from one sample of a study of cytomegalovirus exposure and HLA in healthy donors. TCRdb's table, derived via immunoSEQ multiplex PCR, lists solely in-frame clones and lacks some. The sample lists approximately 200,000 clones; 70% to 90% were seen once. The specimen was PBMCs. These TCRs come from a woman aged 50 to 65 in good health and CMV-seronegative. Both conserved end residues are trimmed from each CDR3.

v_call,cdr3_aa
TRBV28,ASSFSQGSMDTQY
TRBV18,ASSPNPTGRISGNTIY
TRBV19,ASSTTSGRTGELF
TRBV7-2,ASSLGLAQNNEQF
TRBV19,ASRDRTIGYT
TRBV29-1,SVADRGYTEAF
TRBV20-1,SARVGQPQH
TRBV19,ASSISWDRGDYGYT
TRBV25-1,ASSLKGAYGYGYT
TRBV6-6,ASSYGRGNGYT
TRBV29-1,SVSGTSGSQQY
TRBV6-6,ASRTGTSGDREQY
TRBV5-1,ASSLASGQRDTQY
TRBV5-4,ASRDSGSSPDTQY
TRBV10-2,ASRGTDDYEQY
TRBV28,ASSLLPSSYNSPLH
TRBV30,AWSASPGGIPRTQY
TRBV6-5,ASGVRGYGQY
TRBV19,ASALSGGDGYT
TRBV2,ASSVLGVNYGYT
TRBV28,ASLRGGYEQY
TRBV9,ASSVATGHSSGNTIY
TRBV2,ASSTSGGTNTGELF
TRBV27,ASSPQGFGYT
TRBV28,ASAGQGKTQY
TRBV7-9,SSSLGTQGTPSDTQY